Shown below are 27 T cell receptor beta chains from a single sample sequenced in a study of blood T cells in healthy people across ages (dated by TCRdb to about 2015). The library was obtained by 5' RACE. Sequencing instrument: Illumina HiSeq 2500. A second PCR of roughly 6 to 11 cycles was run with a J-beta primer mix and a sample-barcoded 5' primer. TCRdb's own reprocessing of the public reads used fastp at Q25 and MiXCR and kept productive beta chains. A single entry per CDR3 protein holds the most common genes and DNA from its merged rows. Within this sample are approximately 800,000 distinct CDR3 sequences, with 35% to 50% of them counted one time only. Roughly 20% of the sample lies in the top ten. The material sequenced was blood. The receptors shown here come from a man aged 80 or over in good health.

This clonotype has only one observation. A read error may explain this, as a much larger clone is one base away. This chain connects TRBV12-3 or TRBV12-4 to TRBJ1-2; TRBD1 might be the D (6 bases). The CDR3 contains 13 residues. Written as DNA, the CDR3 is TGTGCCGGCAGTTTGGCAGGGGAGGTCGGCTACACCTTC. Its translation: CAGSLAGEVGYTF.

This clonotype appeared a few times. The J gene is TRBJ2-7, the V gene TRBV4-3; a possible D gene is TRBD2 (6 bases). The V end was cut by 3 bases, the J end by 0 bases, with 12 bases between. The CDR3 spans 15 residues. Germline CDR1 and CDR2: LGHNA and YSLEER. The CDR3 protein is CASSQEEGFSYEQYF. CDR3 nucleotide sequence: TGCGCCAGCAGCCAGGAGGAGGGGTTCTCCTACGAGCAGTACTTC.

A remark on this clonotype: At one end, the junction sequence differs from germline, possibly due to a read error. The chain is built from TRBV7-2 and TRBJ1-5; no definite D call. This CDR3 is 13 amino acids long. Germline V gene lookup returns CDR1 SGHTA and CDR2 FQGNSA. This CDR3 is CAGSLTQRQPQHF. In nucleotides, the CDR3 is TGTGCCGGCAGCTTAACGCAGCGCCAGCCCCAGCATTTT.

J is TRBJ2-5 and V is TRBV6-2 or TRBV6-3; D is unclear. The germline V gene encodes CDR1 MNHEY and CDR2 SVGEGT. This CDR3 spans 11 amino acids. The V and J ends lost 8 bases and 5 bases respectively, with 9 bases between them. The CDR3 loop is CASAFTETQYF. CDR3 coding DNA: TGTGCCAGCGCGTTCACGGAGACCCAGTACTTC.

This clonotype has only a few counts. The rearrangement links TRBV7-7 to TRBJ2-3; the D is unclear. This CDR3 spans 14 amino acids. Germline loops: CDR1 SSHAT, CDR2 FNYEAQ (reference sequence). V lost 5 bases, J lost 1 base, and 10 bases lay in between. This CDR3 reads CASSPTDRTDTQYF. The CDR3 DNA reads TGTGCCAGCAGCCCGACGGACCGCACAGATACGCAGTATTTT.

This clonotype turned up a few times. As DNA, the CDR3 is TGCAGTGGTTCTGTCCAAGAGACCCAGTACTTC. Its translation: CSGSVQETQYF. V usage is TRBV29-1 and J usage is TRBJ2-5; D gene uncertain. Germline CDR1 is SQVTM and CDR2 is ANQGSEA. The CDR3 extends over 11 amino acids.

This clonotype was detected ten times or more. This chain links TRBV6-6 with TRBJ2-1; the D gene could be TRBD1 or TRBD2 (5 bases each). Germline V gene data show CDR1 as MNHNY and CDR2 as SVGAGI (reference sequence). The CDR3 length is 14 residues. V shed 4 bases and J shed 5 bases, with 12 bases lying between them. The CDR3 region has the DNA TGTGCCAGCAGTTCCCCGGGACCGAACAATGAGCAGTTCTTC. This encodes CASSSPGPNNEQFF.

There are a few counts of this clonotype. V is TRBV15 and J is TRBJ2-3, with 8 bases that match TRBD2. The CDR3 runs 14 residues. CDR1 is LNHNV and CDR2 is YYDKDF in the germline V gene (reference sequence). J gave up 3 bases and V 8 bases, and 7 bases lay outside the gene matches. The CDR3 loop is CATVWSGSTDTQYF. CDR3 nucleotides: TGTGCCACCGTATGGAGCGGGAGTACAGATACGCAGTATTTT.

In its sample, this clonotype was seen once. The gene calls are TRBV28 and TRBJ2-7; 10 nucleotides line up with TRBD2. J gave up 6 bases and V 8 bases, and 16 bases lay outside the gene matches. The germline gives CDR1 MDHEN, CDR2 SYDVKM. The CDR3 is made up of 16 amino acids. The CDR3 bases are TGTGCCAGCCACCAAACGTCCAGCGGGAGGGCCGGCGAGCAGTACTTC. The encoded protein is CASHQTSSGRAGEQYF.

The chain links TRBV20-1 to TRBJ2-5; the match to TRBD1 covers 9 bases. The CDR3 consists of 14 residues. After removal of 8 bases from V and 5 bases from J, the junction contained 12 bases not matched to a gene. CDR1 and CDR2 from the germline V gene are DFQATT and SNEGSKA (reference sequence). CDR3 DNA: TGCAGTCGTGGGGGACAGGGAATGTCTGAGACCCAGTACTTC. Its protein is CSRGGQGMSETQYF.

In its sample, this clonotype was seen a few times. J is TRBJ2-5 and V is TRBV7-2; possibly TRBD2 for D (6 bases). The CDR3 runs 17 residues. From germline, CDR1 is SGHTA and CDR2 FQGNSA. V was trimmed by 3 bases and J by 1 base, leaving 18 bases between them. This CDR3 is CASSFGLGSGFQETQYF. The CDR3 nucleotides are TGTGCCAGCAGCTTCGGCCTGGGTAGCGGATTCCAAGAGACCCAGTACTTC.

The chain carries TRBV5-1 and TRBJ2-1; 8 bases are shared with TRBD2. The CDR3 runs to 15 residues. The V gene's germline CDR1 is SGHRS and CDR2 YFSETQ. The V segment lost 0 bases and the J segment 6 bases; nucleotides outside the gene matches: 5. CDR3 loop: CASSLAALAGNEQFF. The CDR3, as DNA: TGCGCCAGCAGCTTGGCGGCCCTAGCGGGCAATGAGCAGTTCTTC.

This clonotype was picked up many times. The chain couples TRBV29-1 to TRBJ2-7, with 9 bases aligning to TRBD1. V was clipped by 1 base and J by 3 bases; unmatched bases: 7. In germline, CDR1 is SQVTM, CDR2 ANQGSEA. This CDR3 has 15 amino acids. The CDR3 DNA reads TGCAGCGTTGAAGCACCTCGGGACAGGGACTACGAGCAGTACTTC. Its translation is CSVEAPRDRDYEQYF.

This clonotype came up a few times. This chain joins TRBV28 and TRBJ2-7; 7 bases fit TRBD1. The last part of the DNA fits TRBJ2-5 better; the J call may be wrong. The CDR3 has 14 amino acids. CDR1 MDHEN and CDR2 SYDVKM come from the germline V gene. CDR3 sequence: CASSPQGVGETQYF. The CDR3 DNA reads as TGTGCCAGCAGCCCTCAGGGGGTTGGGGAGACCCAGTACTTC.

The chain uses TRBV12-3 or TRBV12-4 and TRBJ1-2; D is possibly TRBD1 (5 bases). Deletions cut 5 bases from V and 0 bases from J, with 13 bases between. The CDR3 totals 15 residues. The CDR3, as DNA: TGTGCCAGCAGTAAGACAGTTCCTGCTAACTATGGCTACACCTTC. Protein sequence: CASSKTVPANYGYTF.

The chain combines TRBV6-5 with TRBJ2-6; D unresolved. The CDR3 contains 17 residues. Germline V gives CDR1 MNHEY, CDR2 SVGAGI. The ends were cut back, 0 bases at V and 0 bases at J, with 9 bases in the middle. The CDR3 loop is CASSYSFGYSGANVLTF. CDR3 nucleotide sequence: TGTGCCAGCAGTTACTCCTTCGGGTACTCTGGGGCCAACGTCCTGACTTTC.

This clonotype was seen only once. This may arise from a read error, as a much more abundant clone is one base away. This chain joins TRBV20-1 and TRBJ2-1, with 7 bases lining up with TRBD1. This CDR3 comprises 14 residues. CDR1 is DFQATT, CDR2 SNEGSKA, per germline (reference sequence). V dropped 6 bases and J dropped 10; count of bases not matched to a gene: 15. CDR3 amino acids: CSAQATGLLGEQFF. CDR3 in DNA: TGCAGTGCCCAGGCGACAGGGCTCCTCGGCGAGCAGTTCTTC.

This clonotype was recorded once. This may arise from a read error, as a much more abundant clone is one base away. The DNA for the CDR3 is TGTGCCAGCAGCTCGTCGCCTGGGGGCCAAGAGACCCAGTACTTC. Translating gives CASSSSPGGQETQYF. This sequence joins TRBV5-6 and TRBJ2-5, with D possibly being TRBD1 or TRBD2 (5 bases each). The CDR3 has 15 residues. The germline gives CDR1 SGHDT, CDR2 YYEEEE. With 3 bases removed from V and 1 base from J, the gap between germline ends came to 13 bases.

The V and J genes are TRBV27 and TRBJ2-7; D is ambiguous. V dropped 5 bases and J dropped 8 bases, with 16 bases sitting between them. The CDR3 is made up of 13 amino acids. CDR1 is MNHEY, CDR2 SMNVEV, per germline (reference sequence). The CDR3 region has the DNA TGTGCCAGCAGTATTTATGGTGGCAGCAAGCAGTACTTC. Its protein is CASSIYGGSKQYF.

The gene calls are TRBV3-1 and TRBJ2-1; 9 bases match TRBD2. V was clipped by 4 bases and J by 8 bases; unmatched bases: 12. The length of the CDR3 is 16 residues. Germline V gene data show CDR1 as LGHDT and CDR2 as YNNKEL (reference sequence). CDR3 sequence reads: CASSPPGGVAGDEQFF. In nucleotides, the CDR3 is TGTGCCAGCAGCCCCCCTGGGGGGGTAGCGGGAGATGAGCAGTTCTTC.

The CDR3 sequence is CASSPTGGLQETQYF. CDR3 DNA sequence: TGTGCCAGCAGCCCCACAGGAGGTTTACAAGAGACCCAGTACTTC. This chain links TRBV4-2 with TRBJ2-5; D tentatively reads TRBD1 or TRBD2 (5 bases each). Germline-derived CDR1 and CDR2 are LGHNA and YNFKEQ. V was pared by 4 bases and J by 2 bases, with 14 bases between. The CDR3 has 15 residues.

This clonotype was counted between two and nine times. J is TRBJ2-7 and V is TRBV2, with TRBD1 identical over 8 bases. CDR1 is SNHLY, CDR2 FYNNEI, per germline. The CDR3 is 14 amino acids. V lost 4 bases and J lost 2; bases outside the gene matches: 4. CDR3 DNA sequence: TGTGCCAGCAGTGTGGACAGGGATACCTACGAGCAGTACTTC. It codes for CASSVDRDTYEQYF. Complete variable domain (other parts from reference TRBV2 and TRBJ2-7): EPEVTQTPSHQVTQMGQEVILRCVPISNHLYFYWYRQILGQKVEFLVSFYNNEISEKSEIFDDQFSVERPDGSNFTLKIRSTKLEDSAMYFCASSVDRDTYEQYFGPGTRLTVT.

V and J are TRBV13 and TRBJ2-7; TRBD1 matches 11 bases. Germline CDR1 reads PRHDT; CDR2 reads FYEKMQ (reference sequence). The V gene end was trimmed by 1 base and the J gene end by 5 bases; junction bases not matched to a gene: 7. This CDR3 comprises 16 residues. The CDR3 sequence is CASSLDGTGGSNEQYF. CDR3 nucleotide sequence: TGTGCCAGCAGCTTAGACGGGACAGGGGGGTCCAACGAGCAGTACTTC.

The chain links TRBV10-3 to TRBJ1-1, with D possibly TRBD1 on 5 matching bases. The CDR3 has 13 residues. The germline CDR1 and CDR2 sequences are ENHRY and SYGVKD. V lost 7 bases and J lost 4, with 13 bases in between. The CDR3 spells CAIIQVGGTEAFF. The CDR3 DNA reads TGTGCCATCATCCAGGTCGGGGGCACTGAAGCTTTCTTT.

Remarks on this clonotype: Germline and junction disagree at one end, which may indicate a read error. The rearrangement uses TRBV11-3 and TRBJ2-1; the D is unclear. The CDR3 totals 14 residues. Germline V gene sequence: CDR1 SGHNT, CDR2 YENEEA. The CDR3 DNA reads as TGTGCCAGCAGCCTAGATCCCGTAAACAATGAGCAGTTCTTC. Encoded protein: CASSLDPVNNEQFF.

This clonotype occurred a few times. The V call is TRBV6-1, the J call TRBJ2-5; 13 bases are shared with TRBD2. V lost 6 bases, J lost 5 bases, and 15 bases stayed unmatched. The CDR3 totals 18 residues. Germline CDR1 reads MNHNS; CDR2 reads SASEGT. CDR3 sequence reads: CASRMEETSGRFGETQYF. The CDR3 region has the DNA TGTGCCAGCAGAATGGAGGAGACTAGCGGGAGGTTCGGGGAGACCCAGTACTTC.

The table lists this clonotype with many counts. The chain carries TRBV10-3 and TRBJ2-2; D possibly matches TRBD1 or TRBD2 (5 bases each). Germline V gives CDR1 ENHRY, CDR2 SYGVKD. Deletions cut 10 bases from V and 6 bases from J, with 18 bases between. There are 14 residues in the CDR3. For the CDR3, the DNA is TGTGCCACCAAACCAGACGGGGCCGCCGGGGAGCTGTTTTTT. Its translation is CATKPDGAAGELFF.